These T cell receptor beta chains were read from a single sample in a study of cytomegalovirus exposure and HLA in healthy donors. Measured with immunoSEQ multiplex PCR; TCRdb has only the in-frame clones, and not every one. The sample includes approximately 110,000 clones. Source material: PBMCs. Every receptor here comes from a man aged 18 to 29 in good health and CMV-seronegative. Both conserved end residues are part of each CDR3. The order of the fields is D gene, J gene, V gene, CDR3 protein, CDR3 DNA. The D gene is left open where the match is weak.

.	TRBJ1-1	TRBV7-8	CASSTGQSNTEAFF	TGTGCCAGCAGCACCGGACAGTCGAACACTGAAGCTTTCTTT
.	TRBJ2-1	TRBV11-2	CASSLGSTRGNEQFF	TGTGCCAGCAGCTTAGGGTCCACACGCGGCAATGAGCAGTTCTTC
.	TRBJ1-1	TRBV6-5	CASSLGQGSEAFF	TGTGCCAGCAGTTTGGGCCAGGGGAGTGAAGCTTTCTTT
TRBD2	TRBJ2-2	TRBV7-9	CALSGKLNTGELFF	TGTGCCCTTAGCGGGAAGCTGAACACCGGGGAGCTGTTTTTT
.	TRBJ2-2	TRBV9	CASSVDILNTGELFF	TGTGCCAGCAGCGTGGACATCTTAAACACCGGGGAGCTGTTTTTT
.	TRBJ1-1	TRBV9	CASSARTALEAFF	TGTGCCAGCAGCGCCCGGACAGCACTCGAAGCTTTCTTT
.	TRBJ1-4	TRBV6-5	CASSYFTGFNEKLFF	TGTGCCAGCAGTTACTTCACAGGTTTTAATGAAAAACTGTTTTTT
TRBD2	TRBJ2-1	TRBV4-1	CASSQTGLAGNEQFF	TGCGCCAGCAGCCAGACGGGACTAGCGGGGAATGAGCAGTTCTTC
.	TRBJ2-2	TRBV30	CAWRQGNTGELFF	TGTGCCTGGAGACAGGGGAACACCGGGGAGCTGTTTTTT
.	TRBJ2-7	TRBV7-8	CASSLGVRGSSYEQYF	TGTGCCAGCAGCTTAGGGGTTCGAGGGAGTAGCTACGAGCAGTACTTC
.	TRBJ2-3	TRBV5-4	CASSPRGGDTQYF	TGTGCCAGCAGCCCCCGAGGGGGAGATACGCAGTATTTT
TRBD1	TRBJ1-1	TRBV29-1	CSVGGQGLNTEAFF	TGCAGCGTTGGGGGACAGGGCTTGAACACTGAAGCTTTCTTT
TRBD1	TRBJ1-5	TRBV2	CASRPTGMSNQPQHF	TGTGCCAGCAGACCGACAGGGATGAGCAATCAGCCCCAGCATTTT
.	TRBJ2-7	TRBV6-5	CASSTTRSEQYF	TGTGCCAGCAGCACTACCCGATCCGAGCAGTACTTC
TRBD1	TRBJ1-1	TRBV18	CASSPGQGRNTEAFF	TGTGCCAGCTCACCGGGACAGGGGAGAAACACTGAAGCTTTCTTT
.	TRBJ1-5	TRBV7-2	CASSPARGEYQPQHF	TGTGCCAGCAGCCCGGCAAGGGGCGAGTATCAGCCCCAGCATTTT
TRBD1	TRBJ1-5	TRBV5-1	CASSLMAGGSEQPQHF	TGCGCCAGCAGCTTGATGGCAGGGGGTTCGGAACAGCCCCAGCATTTT
.	TRBJ1-2	TRBV6-5	CASSSLGEGYGYTF	TGTGCCAGCAGTTCTTTGGGGGAGGGCTATGGCTACACCTTC
TRBD2	TRBJ2-3	TRBV19	CASSPPGLARRDTQYF	TGTGCCAGTAGTCCCCCGGGACTAGCGCGGAGAGATACGCAGTATTTT
TRBD2	TRBJ2-1	TRBV19	CTSSIEHGTSGYNEQFF	TGTACCAGTAGTATTGAGCACGGGACTAGCGGGTACAATGAGCAGTTCTTC
.	TRBJ1-1	TRBV2	CASSGYGTMNTEAFF	TGTGCCAGCAGTGGCTACGGGACAATGAACACTGAAGCTTTCTTT
TRBD1	TRBJ2-1	TRBV18	CATNPGQLGVNEQFF	TGTGCCACCAACCCGGGACAGCTTGGGGTCAATGAGCAGTTCTTC
TRBD1	TRBJ2-1	TRBV28	CASSRTGGRNNEQFF	TGTGCCAGCAGTCGTACAGGGGGCCGAAACAATGAGCAGTTCTTC
.	TRBJ1-3	TRBV6-1	CASSETPKRNTIYF	TGTGCCAGCAGTGAAACTCCCAAACGGAACACCATATATTTT
.	TRBJ1-5	TRBV18	CASSPRPGGNQPQHF	TGTGCCAGCTCACCACGACCAGGGGGCAATCAGCCCCAGCATTTT
TRBD2	TRBJ2-1	TRBV7-7	CASSPRTSGSSTYNEQFF	TGTGCCAGCAGCCCTCGGACTAGCGGGAGTTCTACCTACAATGAGCAGTTCTTC
.	TRBJ1-4	TRBV19	CASSFGGTYEKLFF	TGTGCCAGTAGTTTTGGGGGGACGTACGAAAAACTGTTTTTT
TRBD1	TRBJ2-7	TRBV11-2	CASSYQGARGEQYF	TGTGCCAGCAGCTATCAGGGGGCTCGGGGCGAGCAGTACTTC
TRBD1	TRBJ2-7	TRBV5-6	CASSGTATYEQYF	TGTGCCAGCAGCGGGACAGCGACCTACGAGCAGTACTTC
.	TRBJ2-3	TRBV28	CASKVPQGWTDTQYF	TGTGCCAGCAAGGTTCCTCAGGGGTGGACAGATACGCAGTATTTT
.	TRBJ1-2	TRBV30	CAWSVRPGANYGYTF	TGTGCCTGGAGTGTTCGGCCAGGGGCTAACTATGGCTACACCTTC
.	TRBJ1-1	TRBV29-1	CSGGAGWAMNTEAFF	TGCAGCGGTGGGGCAGGGTGGGCGATGAACACTGAAGCTTTCTTT
TRBD2	TRBJ2-1	TRBV27	CASSLSGIYNEQFF	TGTGCCAGCAGCCTCAGCGGGATCTACAATGAGCAGTTCTTC
.	TRBJ1-1	TRBV7-9	CASSLGLAAEAFF	TGTGCCAGCAGCTTAGGGTTGGCGGCTGAAGCTTTCTTT
TRBD2	TRBJ2-1	TRBV2	CASSFSVQRESEQFF	TGTGCCAGCAGCTTCTCGGTCCAGCGGGAGAGTGAGCAGTTCTTC
.	TRBJ2-7	TRBV13	CASLFSARGYEQYF	TGTGCCAGCCTTTTTTCGGCTAGGGGGTACGAGCAGTACTTC
.	TRBJ2-1	TRBV6-5	CASSSVGVSYNEQFF	TGTGCCAGCAGTTCGGTCGGGGTGTCCTACAATGAGCAGTTCTTC
TRBD2	TRBJ2-1	TRBV5-1	CASKQREGLYNEQFF	TGCGCCAGCAAACAGCGGGAGGGCCTCTACAATGAGCAGTTCTTC
TRBD1	TRBJ2-1	TRBV6-5	CASSNDRDSYNEQFF	TGTGCCAGCAGCAACGACAGGGACTCCTACAATGAGCAGTTCTTC
.	TRBJ2-4	TRBV10-3	CAISEAGSVKNIQYF	TGTGCCATCAGTGAAGCAGGGTCCGTCAAAAACATTCAGTACTTC
TRBD1	TRBJ1-5	TRBV7-9	CASSLAVEQGADQPQHF	TGTGCCAGCAGCTTAGCAGTCGAACAGGGGGCCGATCAGCCCCAGCATTTT
TRBD1	TRBJ1-5	TRBV6-1	CASSGTGGFQPQHF	TGTGCCAGCAGTGGGACAGGGGGTTTTCAGCCCCAGCATTTT
.	TRBJ1-1	TRBV18	CASSPVGGRVTEAFF	TGTGCCAGCTCACCGGTCGGGGGGCGCGTGACTGAAGCTTTCTTT
.	TRBJ1-5	TRBV27	CASSSQYNQPQHF	TGTGCCAGCAGTTCCCAGTACAATCAGCCCCAGCATTTT
.	TRBJ1-2	TRBV7-9	CASSLDTVNYGYTF	TGTGCCAGCAGCTTAGATACGGTAAACTATGGCTACACCTTC
.	TRBJ2-7	TRBV5-4	CASSSAGGKGEQYF	TGTGCCAGCAGCTCGGCAGGGGGGAAGGGAGAGCAGTACTTC
TRBD2	TRBJ2-5	TRBV7-2	CASSLSGTSGGEETQYF	TGTGCCAGCAGCTTAAGTGGGACTAGCGGGGGGGAAGAGACCCAGTACTTC
TRBD1	TRBJ1-5	TRBV5-1	CASSSTGNDQPQHF	TGCGCCAGCAGCTCGACAGGGAACGATCAGCCCCAGCATTTT
.	TRBJ1-5	TRBV5-6	CASSRIQGSQHF	TGTGCCAGCAGCAGAATTCAGGGAAGTCAGCATTTT
.	TRBJ2-1	TRBV15	CATSSDRDSGPYNEQFF	TGTGCCACCAGCAGTGACCGGGACTCCGGCCCCTACAATGAGCAGTTCTTC
.	TRBJ1-2	TRBV6-4	CASSAEPGSSYGYTF	TGTGCCAGCAGTGCAGAACCAGGGTCCTCCTATGGCTACACCTTC
.	TRBJ1-2	TRBV5-1	CASSLASGSWAYGYTF	TGCGCCAGCAGCTTGGCCTCAGGGTCTTGGGCCTATGGCTACACCTTC
TRBD1	TRBJ1-2	TRBV4-1	CASSHPPTGNYGYTF	TGCGCCAGCAGCCATCCCCCGACAGGGAACTATGGCTACACCTTC
.	TRBJ2-1	TRBV7-9	CASSLNLPQEQFF	TGTGCCAGCAGCTTAAACCTCCCACAGGAGCAGTTCTTC
TRBD2	TRBJ2-5	TRBV5-6	CASSLGAGGGETQYF	TGTGCCAGCAGCTTGGGTGCGGGAGGAGGAGAGACCCAGTACTTC
.	TRBJ1-2	TRBV5-4	CASRRRPEGYGYTF	TGTGCCAGCAGGCGACGACCGGAGGGATATGGCTACACCTTC
TRBD1	TRBJ1-1	TRBV27	CASSAQGANTEAFF	TGTGCCAGCAGCGCACAGGGGGCGAACACTGAAGCTTTCTTT
.	TRBJ1-4	TRBV5-8	CASSLENGGLYEKLFF	TGTGCCAGCAGCTTGGAAAACGGGGGGCTTTATGAAAAACTGTTTTTT
TRBD1	TRBJ2-2	TRBV28	CASSLIQGVSTGELFF	TGTGCCAGCAGTTTAATACAGGGGGTTAGTACCGGGGAGCTGTTTTTT